This TCR beta chain was sequenced during a study of a mutant IDH1 vaccine in newly diagnosed glioma. Study as a whole: A roughly 62% male, roughly 40% female split and a mean age of about 40 years characterized treated patients. Those enrolled had earlier been treated with radiotherapy, temozolomide, or both, mostly both.

The method was immunoSEQ multiplex PCR; TCRdb's version includes in-frame clones alone and lacks a portion of them. The profile shows 45,000 to 55,000 clones, 86% of them singletons. Time point indicated: baseline, week 1 (first vaccination visit). Regarding treatment: pre-vaccination baseline after standard-of-care therapy. The astrocytomas were IDH1-mutant, ATRX-negative, and WHO grade 3 or 4. Findings of the study overall: Induction of immune responses by the vaccine occurred in just under 95% of patients.

The germline V gene encodes CDR1 KGHSH and CDR2 LQKENI. The V and J ends lost 3 bases and 7 bases, in that order; junction bases with no gene match: 10. The CDR3 length is 16 residues. This clone turned up a few times. Its specificity is not known. The sequencing here drew on PBMCs, taken from a glioma patient treated with radiotherapy, temozolomide or both. The V gene is TRBV18, the J gene TRBJ2-2; 8 bases map to TRBD1. This sequence originates from a man aged 40-49 years with glioma. The CDR3 DNA follows: TGTGCCAGCTCACCGGGGACAGGTTTGCGAGACGGGGAGCTGTTTTTT. Amino acids: CASSPGTGLRDGELFF. Combining the CDR3 with reference TRBV18 and TRBJ2-2 gives the whole variable domain NAGVMQNPRHLVRRRGQEARLRCSPMKGHSHVYWYRQLPEEGLKFMVYLQKENIIDESGMPKERFSAEFPKEGPSILRIQQVVRGDSAAYFCASSPGTGLRDGELFFGEGSRLTVL.